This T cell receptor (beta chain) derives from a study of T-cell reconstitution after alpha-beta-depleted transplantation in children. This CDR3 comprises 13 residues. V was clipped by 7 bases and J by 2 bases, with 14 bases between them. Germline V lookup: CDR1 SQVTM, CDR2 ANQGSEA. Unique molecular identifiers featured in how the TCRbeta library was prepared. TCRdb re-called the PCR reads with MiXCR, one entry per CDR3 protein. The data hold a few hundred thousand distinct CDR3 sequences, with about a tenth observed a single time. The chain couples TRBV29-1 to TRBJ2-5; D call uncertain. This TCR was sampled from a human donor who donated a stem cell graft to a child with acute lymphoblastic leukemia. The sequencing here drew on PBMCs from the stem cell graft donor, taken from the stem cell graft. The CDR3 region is CSAGPTEQETQYF. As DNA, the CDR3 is TGCAGCGCCGGCCCGACGGAGCAAGAGACCCAGTACTTC.